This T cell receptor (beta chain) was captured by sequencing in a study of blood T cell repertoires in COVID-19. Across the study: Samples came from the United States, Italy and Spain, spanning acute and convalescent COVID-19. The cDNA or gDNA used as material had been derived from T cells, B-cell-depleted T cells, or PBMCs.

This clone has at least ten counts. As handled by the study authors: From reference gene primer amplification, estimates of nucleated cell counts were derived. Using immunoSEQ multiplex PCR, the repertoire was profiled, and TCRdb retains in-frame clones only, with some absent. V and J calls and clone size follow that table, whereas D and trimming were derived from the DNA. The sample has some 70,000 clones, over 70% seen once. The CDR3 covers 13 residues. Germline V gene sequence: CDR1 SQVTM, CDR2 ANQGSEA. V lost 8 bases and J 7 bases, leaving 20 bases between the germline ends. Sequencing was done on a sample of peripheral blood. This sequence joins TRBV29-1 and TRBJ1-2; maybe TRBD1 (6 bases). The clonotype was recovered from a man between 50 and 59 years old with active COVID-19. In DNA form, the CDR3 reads TGCAGCCTACCCCAACAGGGTCGCCTTGGCTACACCTTC. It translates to CSLPQQGRLGYTF.